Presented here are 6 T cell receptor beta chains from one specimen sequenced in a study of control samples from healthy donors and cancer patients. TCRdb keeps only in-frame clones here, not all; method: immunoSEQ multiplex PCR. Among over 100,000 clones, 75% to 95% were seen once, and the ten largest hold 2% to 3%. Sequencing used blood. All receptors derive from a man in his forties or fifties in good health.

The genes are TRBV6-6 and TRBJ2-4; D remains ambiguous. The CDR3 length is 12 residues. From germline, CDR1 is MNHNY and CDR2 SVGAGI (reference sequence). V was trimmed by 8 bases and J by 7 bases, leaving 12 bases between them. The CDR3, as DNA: TGTGCCAGCTCAGAGGTTGGGAACATTCAGTACTTC. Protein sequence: CASSEVGNIQYF.

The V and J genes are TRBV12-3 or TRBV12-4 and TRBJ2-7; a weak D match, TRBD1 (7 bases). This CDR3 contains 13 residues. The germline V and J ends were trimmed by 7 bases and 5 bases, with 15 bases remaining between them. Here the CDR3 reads CASKEGALNEQYF. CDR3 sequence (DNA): TGTGCCAGCAAGGAGGGGGCCTTAAACGAGCAGTACTTC.

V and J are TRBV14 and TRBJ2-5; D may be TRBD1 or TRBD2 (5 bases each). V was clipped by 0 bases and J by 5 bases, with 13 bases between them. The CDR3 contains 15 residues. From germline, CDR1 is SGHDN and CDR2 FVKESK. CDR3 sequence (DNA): TGTGCCAGCAGCCAAGATAACAGGCGAGGGGAGACCCAGTACTTC. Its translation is CASSQDNRRGETQYF.

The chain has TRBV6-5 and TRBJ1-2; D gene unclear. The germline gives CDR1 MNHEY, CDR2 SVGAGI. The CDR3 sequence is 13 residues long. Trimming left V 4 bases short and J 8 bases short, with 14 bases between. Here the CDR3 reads CASSSGANTGYTF. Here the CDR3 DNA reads TGTGCCAGCAGTTCGGGAGCAAATACGGGCTACACCTTC.

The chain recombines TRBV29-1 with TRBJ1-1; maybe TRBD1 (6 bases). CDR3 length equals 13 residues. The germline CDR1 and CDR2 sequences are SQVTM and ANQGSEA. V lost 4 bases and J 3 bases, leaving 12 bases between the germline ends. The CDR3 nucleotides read TGCAGCGTTGTGCGGGGGGCGGACACTGAAGCTTTCTTT. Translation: CSVVRGADTEAFF.

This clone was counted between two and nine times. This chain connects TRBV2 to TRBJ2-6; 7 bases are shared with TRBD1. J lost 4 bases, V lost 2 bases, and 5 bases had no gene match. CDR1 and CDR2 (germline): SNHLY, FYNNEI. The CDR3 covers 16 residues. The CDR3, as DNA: TGTGCCAGCAGTGAAAACAGGGGAGCAGGGGCCAACGTCCTGACTTTC. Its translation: CASSENRGAGANVLTF. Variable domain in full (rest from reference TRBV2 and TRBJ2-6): EPEVTQTPSHQVTQMGQEVILRCVPISNHLYFYWYRQILGQKVEFLVSFYNNEISEKSEIFDDQFSVERPDGSNFTLKIRSTKLEDSAMYFCASSENRGAGANVLTFGAGSRLTVL.